The clone carrying this TCR beta chain was picked up a small number of times. This specimen belongs to a study of T-cell memory formation after mild COVID-19. About the study: Each donor largely had its own TCR clusters.

The CDR3 consists of 14 residues. The V gene lost 3 bases and the J gene lost 1 base, with 9 bases spanning the gap. One entry per CDR3 protein, called by TCRdb with MiXCR from the 5' RACE reads. Of 150,000 to 200,000 distinct CDR3 sequences listed, 31% are singletons. The sample was PBMCs or a T cell subset sorted from them (not recorded which). The receptor's source is an adult woman who had mild COVID-19 (a few samples of this study predate the infection). Cell type and time point are not known. The chain recombines TRBV12-3 or TRBV12-4 with TRBJ2-5, with TRBD2 as a possible D gene (5 bases). CDR3 residues: CASSFGLAQETQYF. CDR3 bases: TGTGCCAGCAGTTTCGGTCTAGCCCAAGAGACCCAGTACTTC.